This T cell receptor (beta chain) is drawn from a study of blood T cell repertoires in COVID-19. In the study overall: Material from acute and convalescent COVID-19 was sourced from the United States, Italy and Spain.

Original analysis: Estimation of nucleated cell counts relied on the amplification of reference gene primers. Data came from immunoSEQ multiplex PCR; TCRdb stores just in-frame clones and leaves some out. The V and J calls and clone size were taken over from that table, and D and trimming were inferred from the DNA. The sample consists of about 210,000 clones, roughly 80% of them appearing once. Germline values: CDR1 MNHEY, CDR2 SMNVEV (reference sequence). The CDR3 contains 16 residues. V shed 1 base and J shed 6 bases, with 16 bases lying between them. The sample comprised peripheral blood. This clonotype originated in a man in his sixties with acute or convalescent COVID-19. This chain links TRBV27 with TRBJ2-1; D may be TRBD1 (5 bases). The CDR3 reads CASSLYIGPRGNEQFF. The CDR3 coding sequence is TGTGCCAGCAGTTTATATATAGGCCCAAGGGGCAATGAGCAGTTCTTC.